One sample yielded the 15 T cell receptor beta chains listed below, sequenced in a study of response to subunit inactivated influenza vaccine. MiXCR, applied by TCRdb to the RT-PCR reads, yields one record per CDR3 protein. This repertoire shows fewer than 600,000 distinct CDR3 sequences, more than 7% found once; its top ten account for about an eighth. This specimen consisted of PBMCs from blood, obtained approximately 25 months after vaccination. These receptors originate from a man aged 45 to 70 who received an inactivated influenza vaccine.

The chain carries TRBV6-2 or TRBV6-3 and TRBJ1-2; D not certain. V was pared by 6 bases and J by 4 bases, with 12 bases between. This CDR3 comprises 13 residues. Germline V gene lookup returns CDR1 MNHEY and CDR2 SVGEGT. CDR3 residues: CASSVMLGYGYTF. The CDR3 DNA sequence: TGTGCCAGCAGCGTAATGTTGGGCTATGGCTACACCTTC.

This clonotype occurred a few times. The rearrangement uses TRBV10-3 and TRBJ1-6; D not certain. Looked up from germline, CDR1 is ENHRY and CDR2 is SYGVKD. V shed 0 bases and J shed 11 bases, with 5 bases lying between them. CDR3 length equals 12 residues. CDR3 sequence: CAISESGPPLHF. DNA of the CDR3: TGTGCCATCAGTGAGTCGGGCCCACCCCTCCACTTT.

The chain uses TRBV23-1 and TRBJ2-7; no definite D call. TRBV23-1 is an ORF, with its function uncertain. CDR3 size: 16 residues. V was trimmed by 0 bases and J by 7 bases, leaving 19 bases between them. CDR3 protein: CASSQSSRHGSREQYF. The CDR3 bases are TGCGCCAGCAGTCAATCCTCGAGACACGGGTCACGGGAGCAGTACTTC.

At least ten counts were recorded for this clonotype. The CDR3 coding sequence is TGTGCCAGCAGTCCGGTGGCTAGCGGGAATAAAGAGACCCAGTACTTC. It specifies CASSPVASGNKETQYF. This chain connects TRBV28 to TRBJ2-5; 9 nucleotides agree with TRBD2. The CDR3 totals 16 residues. Trimming took 5 bases from V and 3 from J; bases not matched to a gene: 10. The germline CDR1 and CDR2 sequences are MDHEN and SYDVKM.

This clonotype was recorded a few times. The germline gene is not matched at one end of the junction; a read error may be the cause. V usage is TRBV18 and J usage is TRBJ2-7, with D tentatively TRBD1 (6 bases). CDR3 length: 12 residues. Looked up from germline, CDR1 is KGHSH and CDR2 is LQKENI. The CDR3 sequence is CASSRDTYEPYF. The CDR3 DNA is TGTGCCAGCTCACGGGACACCTACGAGCCGTACTTC.

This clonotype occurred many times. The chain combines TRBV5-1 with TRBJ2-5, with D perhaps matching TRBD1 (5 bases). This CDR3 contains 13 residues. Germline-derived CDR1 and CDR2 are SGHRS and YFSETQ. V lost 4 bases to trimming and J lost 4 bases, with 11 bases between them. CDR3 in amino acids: CASSRQYRETQYF. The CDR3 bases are TGCGCCAGCAGCCGACAGTATCGAGAGACCCAGTACTTC.

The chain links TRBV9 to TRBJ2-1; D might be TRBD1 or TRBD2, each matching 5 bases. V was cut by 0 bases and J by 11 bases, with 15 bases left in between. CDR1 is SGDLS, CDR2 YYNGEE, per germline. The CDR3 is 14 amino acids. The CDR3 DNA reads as TGTGCCAGCAGCGTAGATAGAGGGGATATGCAGCAGTTCTTC. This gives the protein CASSVDRGDMQQFF.

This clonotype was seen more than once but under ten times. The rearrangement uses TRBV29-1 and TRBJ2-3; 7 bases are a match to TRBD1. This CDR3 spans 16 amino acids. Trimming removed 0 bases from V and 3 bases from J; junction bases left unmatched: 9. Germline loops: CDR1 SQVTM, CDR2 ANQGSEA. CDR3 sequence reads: CSVEDPVDRATDTQYF. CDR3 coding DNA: TGCAGCGTTGAAGATCCGGTTGACAGGGCGACAGATACGCAGTATTTT.

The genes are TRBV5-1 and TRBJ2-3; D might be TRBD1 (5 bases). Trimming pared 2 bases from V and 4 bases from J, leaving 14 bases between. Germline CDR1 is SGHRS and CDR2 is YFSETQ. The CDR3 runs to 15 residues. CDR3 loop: CASSFIGALPDTQYF. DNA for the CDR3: TGCGCCAGCAGCTTCATTGGGGCCTTGCCAGATACGCAGTATTTT.

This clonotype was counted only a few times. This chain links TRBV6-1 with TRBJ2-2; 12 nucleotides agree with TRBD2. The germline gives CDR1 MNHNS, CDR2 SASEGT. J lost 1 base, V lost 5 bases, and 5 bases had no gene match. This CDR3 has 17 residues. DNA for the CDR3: TGTGCCAGCAGTCCTGGACTAGCGGGACAGAACACCGGGGAGCTGTTTTTT. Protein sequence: CASSPGLAGQNTGELFF.

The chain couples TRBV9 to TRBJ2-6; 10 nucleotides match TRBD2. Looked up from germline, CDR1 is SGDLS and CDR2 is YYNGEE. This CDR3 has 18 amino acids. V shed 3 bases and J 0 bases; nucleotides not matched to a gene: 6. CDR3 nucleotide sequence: TGTGCCAGCAGCGAAATTAGCGGGGGGCACTCTGGGGCCAACGTCCTGACTTTC. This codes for CASSEISGGHSGANVLTF.

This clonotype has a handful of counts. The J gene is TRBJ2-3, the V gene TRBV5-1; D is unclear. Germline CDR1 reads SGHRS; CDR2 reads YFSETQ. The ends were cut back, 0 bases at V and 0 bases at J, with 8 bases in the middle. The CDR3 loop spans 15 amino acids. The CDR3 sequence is CASSLGHPSTDTQYF. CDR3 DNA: TGCGCCAGCAGCTTGGGACACCCTAGCACAGATACGCAGTATTTT.

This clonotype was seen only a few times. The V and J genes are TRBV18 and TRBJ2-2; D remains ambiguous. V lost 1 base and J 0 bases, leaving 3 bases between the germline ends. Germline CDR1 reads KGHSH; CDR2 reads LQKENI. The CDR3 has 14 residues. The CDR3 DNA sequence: TGTGCCAGCTCACCACAGGCGAACACCGGGGAGCTGTTTTTT. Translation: CASSPQANTGELFF.

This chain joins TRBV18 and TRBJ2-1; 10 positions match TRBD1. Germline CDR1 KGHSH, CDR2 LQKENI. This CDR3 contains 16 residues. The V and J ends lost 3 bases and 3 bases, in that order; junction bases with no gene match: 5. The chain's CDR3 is CASSPDRGTYYNEQFF. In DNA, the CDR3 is TGTGCCAGCTCACCGGACAGGGGGACCTACTACAATGAGCAGTTCTTC.

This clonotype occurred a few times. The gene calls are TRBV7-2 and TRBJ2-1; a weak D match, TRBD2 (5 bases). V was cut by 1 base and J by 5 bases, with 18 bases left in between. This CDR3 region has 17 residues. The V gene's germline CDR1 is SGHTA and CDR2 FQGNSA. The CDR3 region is CASSLDASGWGNNEQFF. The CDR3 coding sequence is TGTGCCAGCAGCTTAGACGCAAGCGGTTGGGGAAACAATGAGCAGTTCTTC.